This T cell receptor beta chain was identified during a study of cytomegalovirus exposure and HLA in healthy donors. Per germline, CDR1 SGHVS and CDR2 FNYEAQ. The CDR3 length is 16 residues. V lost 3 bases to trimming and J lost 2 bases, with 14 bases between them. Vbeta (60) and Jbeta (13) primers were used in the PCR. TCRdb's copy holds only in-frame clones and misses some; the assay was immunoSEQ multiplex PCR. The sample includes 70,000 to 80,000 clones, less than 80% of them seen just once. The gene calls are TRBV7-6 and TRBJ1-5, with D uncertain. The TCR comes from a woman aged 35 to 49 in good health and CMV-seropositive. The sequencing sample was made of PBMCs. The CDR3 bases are TGTGCCAGCAGCTTTGGTGGAGGCGGCCGCAATCAGCCCCAGCATTTT. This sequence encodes CASSFGGGGRNQPQHF.